One and the same sample provided the 8 T cell receptor beta chains below, sequenced in a study of cytomegalovirus exposure and HLA in healthy donors. PCR used 60 Vbeta primers and 13 Jbeta primers. TCRdb's table, derived via immunoSEQ multiplex PCR, lists solely in-frame clones and lacks some. The sample records around 65,000 clones, 55% to 75% being singletons. Sequencing was done on a sample of PBMCs. The receptors shown here come from a man in his forties in good health and CMV-seropositive.

The chain joins TRBV5-8 to TRBJ2-3, with no clear D. V was shortened by 2 bases and J by 2 bases, with 9 bases between the two germline ends. Germline values: CDR1 SGHTS, CDR2 YDEGEE. This CDR3 has 14 residues. CDR3 nucleotide sequence: TGTGCCAGCAGCTTCAATAGTGTCACAGATACGCAGTATTTT. It codes for CASSFNSVTDTQYF.

The chain couples TRBV7-9 to TRBJ1-2; D perhaps matches TRBD1 (6 bases). Trimming shortened V by 5 bases and J by 0 bases, and 10 bases separated the two germline ends. The CDR3 consists of 14 residues. CDR1 and CDR2 from the germline V gene are SEHNR and FQNEAQ (reference sequence). The CDR3 is CASSPSGANYGYTF. In nucleotides, the CDR3 is TGTGCCAGCAGCCCCTCAGGGGCTAACTATGGCTACACCTTC.

V and J are TRBV14 and TRBJ1-5; perhaps TRBD1 as D (6 bases). The CDR3 extends over 13 amino acids. The ends were cut back, 0 bases at V and 7 bases at J, with 7 bases in the middle. Germline CDR1 SGHDN, CDR2 FVKESK. The CDR3 loop reads CASSQDRGQPQHF. CDR3 bases: TGTGCCAGCAGCCAAGACAGGGGCCAGCCCCAGCATTTT.

The V gene is TRBV4-3, the J gene TRBJ1-2; no definite D call. CDR1 LGHNA and CDR2 YSLEER come from the germline V gene. The CDR3 loop spans 15 amino acids. V was pared by 0 bases and J by 4 bases, with 12 bases between. The CDR3 DNA follows: TGCGCCAGCAGCCAAGATGCGGGTAGGGTCTATGGCTACACCTTC. This encodes CASSQDAGRVYGYTF.

DNA of the CDR3: TGTGCCAGCAGCCATCTAGCGGGGGGGCAGGCGTACAATGAGCAGTTCTTC. Translation: CASSHLAGGQAYNEQFF. The gene calls are TRBV4-2 and TRBJ2-1; 12 bases agree with TRBD2. CDR1 and CDR2 (germline): LGHNA, YNFKEQ. After removal of 3 bases from V and 4 bases from J, the junction contained 7 bases not matched to a gene. This CDR3 contains 17 residues.

This chain connects TRBV7-9 to TRBJ1-1, with D possibly TRBD1 on 5 matching bases. Germline assignment: CDR1 SEHNR and CDR2 FQNEAQ (reference sequence). Trimming removed 4 bases from V and 6 bases from J, with 12 bases in between. This CDR3 comprises 13 residues. This chain's CDR3 is CASSSTAGPEAFF. Here the CDR3 DNA reads TGTGCCAGCAGCTCTACGGCAGGGCCTGAAGCTTTCTTT.

The chain couples TRBV6-6 to TRBJ2-1; 7 bases line up with TRBD1. V gave up 6 bases and J gave up 6 bases; unmatched junction bases: 14. Germline-derived CDR1 and CDR2 are MNHNY and SVGAGI (reference sequence). The length of the CDR3 is 16 residues. CDR3: CASSQKTGVFVNEQFF. The CDR3 bases are TGTGCCAGCAGCCAAAAAACAGGGGTCTTTGTCAATGAGCAGTTCTTC.

This clone was counted a single time. The chain carries TRBV18 and TRBJ1-2; 8 nucleotides align to TRBD1. This CDR3 region has 14 residues. The J segment lost 7 bases and the V segment lost 3 bases, leaving 7 bases of the junction unmatched. Germline V gene sequence: CDR1 KGHSH, CDR2 LQKENI. The CDR3 loop reads CASSPTDRVGGYTF. The CDR3 coding sequence is TGTGCCAGCTCACCTACGGACAGGGTGGGTGGCTACACCTTC.